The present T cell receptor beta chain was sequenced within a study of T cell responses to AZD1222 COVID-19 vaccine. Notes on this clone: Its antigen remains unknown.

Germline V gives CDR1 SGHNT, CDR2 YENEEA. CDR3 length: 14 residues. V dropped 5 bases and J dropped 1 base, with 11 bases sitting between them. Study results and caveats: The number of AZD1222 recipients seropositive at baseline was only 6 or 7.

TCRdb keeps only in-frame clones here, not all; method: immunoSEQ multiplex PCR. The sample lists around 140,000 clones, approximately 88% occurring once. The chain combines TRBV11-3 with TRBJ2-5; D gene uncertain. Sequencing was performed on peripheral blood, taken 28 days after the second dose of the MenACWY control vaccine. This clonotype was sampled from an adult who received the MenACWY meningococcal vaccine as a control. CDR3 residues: CASSPSRVQETQYF. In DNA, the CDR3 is TGTGCCAGCAGCCCCTCTAGGGTCCAAGAGACCCAGTACTTC.